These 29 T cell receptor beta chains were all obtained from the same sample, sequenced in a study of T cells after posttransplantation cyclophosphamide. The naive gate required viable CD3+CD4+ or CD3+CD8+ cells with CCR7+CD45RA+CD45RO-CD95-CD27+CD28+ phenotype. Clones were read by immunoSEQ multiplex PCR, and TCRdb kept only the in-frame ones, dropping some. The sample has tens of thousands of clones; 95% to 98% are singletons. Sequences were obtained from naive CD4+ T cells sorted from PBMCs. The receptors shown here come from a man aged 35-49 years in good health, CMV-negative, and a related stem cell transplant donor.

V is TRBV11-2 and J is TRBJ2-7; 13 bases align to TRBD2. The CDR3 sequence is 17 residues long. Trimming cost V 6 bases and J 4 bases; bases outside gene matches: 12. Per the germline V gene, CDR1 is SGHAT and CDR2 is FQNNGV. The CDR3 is CASRSLRTSGSGYEQYF. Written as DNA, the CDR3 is TGTGCCAGCAGGTCCTTGCGGACTAGCGGGAGTGGGTACGAGCAGTACTTC.

CDR3 DNA sequence: TGTGCCAGCAGCCAGGGGGTCGGGGAGCTGTTTTTT. It yields the protein CASSQGVGELFF. This chain links TRBV7-3 with TRBJ2-2; 7 nucleotides agree with TRBD1. The CDR3 loop spans 12 amino acids. The J segment lost 7 bases and the V segment lost 5 bases, leaving 1 base of the junction unmatched. Germline V CDR1 and CDR2: SGHTA, FQGTGA.

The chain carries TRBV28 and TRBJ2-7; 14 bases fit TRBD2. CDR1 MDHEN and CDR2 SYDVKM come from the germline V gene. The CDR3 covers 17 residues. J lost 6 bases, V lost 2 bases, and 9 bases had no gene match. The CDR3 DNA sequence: TGTGCCAGCAGTTTAGTGGTGCGGGGACTAGCGGGAGCCGAGCAGTACTTC. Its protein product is CASSLVVRGLAGAEQYF. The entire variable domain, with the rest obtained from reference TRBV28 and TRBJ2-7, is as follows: DVKVTQSSRYLVKRTGEKVFLECVQDMDHENMFWYRQDPGLGLRLIYFSYDVKMKEKGDIPEGYSVSREKKERFSLILESASTNQTSMYLCASSLVVRGLAGAEQYFGPGTRLTVT.

CDR3 residues: CASSILADRNTIYF. CDR3 in DNA: TGTGCCAGTAGTATACTAGCGGACCGAAACACCATATATTTT. V and J are TRBV19 and TRBJ1-3; the D is unclear. V gave up 2 bases and J gave up 5 bases, with 10 bases separating them. Per germline, CDR1 LNHDA and CDR2 SQIVND (reference sequence). CDR3 size: 14 residues.

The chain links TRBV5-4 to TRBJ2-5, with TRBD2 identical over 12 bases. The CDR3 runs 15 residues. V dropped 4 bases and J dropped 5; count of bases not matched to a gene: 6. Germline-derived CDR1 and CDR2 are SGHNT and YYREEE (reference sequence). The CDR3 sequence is CASSRLAGARETQYF. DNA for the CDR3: TGTGCCAGCAGCCGACTAGCGGGAGCTCGGGAGACCCAGTACTTC. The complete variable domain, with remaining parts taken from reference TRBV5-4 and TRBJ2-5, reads ETGVTQSPTHLIKTRGQQVTLRCSSQSGHNTVSWYQQALGQGPQFIFQYYREEENGRGNFPPRFSGLQFPNYSSELNVNALELDDSALYLCASSRLAGARETQYFGPGTRLLVL.

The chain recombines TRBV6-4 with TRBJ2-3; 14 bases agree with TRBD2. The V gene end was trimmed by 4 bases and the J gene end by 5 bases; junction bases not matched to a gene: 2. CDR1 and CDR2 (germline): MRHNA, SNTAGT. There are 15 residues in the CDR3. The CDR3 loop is CASSAGLAGEDTQYF. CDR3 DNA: TGTGCCAGCAGTGCGGGACTAGCGGGAGAAGATACGCAGTATTTT.

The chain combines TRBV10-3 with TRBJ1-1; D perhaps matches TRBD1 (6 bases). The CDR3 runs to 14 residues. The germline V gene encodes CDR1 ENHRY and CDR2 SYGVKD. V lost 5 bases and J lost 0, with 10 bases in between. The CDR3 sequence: CAISPQGVNTEAFF. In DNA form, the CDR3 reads TGTGCCATCAGTCCACAGGGTGTGAACACTGAAGCTTTCTTT.

The CDR3 DNA sequence: TGTGCCAGCAGTGGGAGTGGGACAAATGACTCCTACGAGCAGTACTTC. Its translation: CASSGSGTNDSYEQYF. The chain carries TRBV6-7 and TRBJ2-7; a weak D match, TRBD1 (6 bases). TRBV6-7 falls under the ORF class, with uncertain function. V lost 5 bases and J lost 0, with 17 bases in between. The CDR3 length is 16 residues.

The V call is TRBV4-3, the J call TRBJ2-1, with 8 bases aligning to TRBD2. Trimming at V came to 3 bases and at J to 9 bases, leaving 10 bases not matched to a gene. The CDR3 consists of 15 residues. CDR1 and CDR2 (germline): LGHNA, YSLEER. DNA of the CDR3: TGCGCCAGCAGCCACCAGCGGGAGTCGAGGATTGAGCAGTTCTTC. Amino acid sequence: CASSHQRESRIEQFF.

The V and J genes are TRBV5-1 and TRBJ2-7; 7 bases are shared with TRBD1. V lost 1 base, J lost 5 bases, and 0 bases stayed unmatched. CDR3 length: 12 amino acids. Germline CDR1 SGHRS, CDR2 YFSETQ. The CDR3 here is CASSLTGDEQYF. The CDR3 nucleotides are TGCGCCAGCAGCTTGACAGGGGACGAGCAGTACTTC.

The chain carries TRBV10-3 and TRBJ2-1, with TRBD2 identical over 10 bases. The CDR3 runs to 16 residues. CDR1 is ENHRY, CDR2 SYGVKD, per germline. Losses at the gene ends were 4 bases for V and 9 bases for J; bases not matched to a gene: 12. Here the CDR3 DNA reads TGTGCCATCAGTGCAGCAAGGCTAGCGGGAGTCTTTGAGCAGTTCTTC. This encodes CAISAARLAGVFEQFF.

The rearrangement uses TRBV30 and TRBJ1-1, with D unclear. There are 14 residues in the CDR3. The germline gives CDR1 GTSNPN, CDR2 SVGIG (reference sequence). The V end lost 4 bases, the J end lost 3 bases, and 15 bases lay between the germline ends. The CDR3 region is CAWNPGAIDTEAFF. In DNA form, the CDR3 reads TGTGCCTGGAATCCAGGCGCGATTGACACTGAAGCTTTCTTT.

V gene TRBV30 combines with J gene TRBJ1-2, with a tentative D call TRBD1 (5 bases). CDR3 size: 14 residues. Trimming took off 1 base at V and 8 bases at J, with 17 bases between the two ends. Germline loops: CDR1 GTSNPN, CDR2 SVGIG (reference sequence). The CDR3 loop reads CAWSDIQERRGYTF. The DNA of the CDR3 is TGTGCCTGGAGTGATATACAGGAACGGAGAGGCTACACCTTC.

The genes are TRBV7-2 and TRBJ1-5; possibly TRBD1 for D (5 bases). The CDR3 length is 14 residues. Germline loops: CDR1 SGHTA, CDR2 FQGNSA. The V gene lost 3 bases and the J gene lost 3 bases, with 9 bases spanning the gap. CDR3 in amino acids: CASSFTGHNQPQHF. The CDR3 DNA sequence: TGTGCCAGCAGCTTTACAGGCCACAATCAGCCCCAGCATTTT.

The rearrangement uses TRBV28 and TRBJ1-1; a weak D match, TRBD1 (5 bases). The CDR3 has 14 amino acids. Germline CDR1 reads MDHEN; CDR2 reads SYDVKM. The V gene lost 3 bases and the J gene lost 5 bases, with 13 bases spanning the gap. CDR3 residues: CASSFKGRWTEAFF. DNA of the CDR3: TGTGCCAGCAGTTTCAAGGGGCGGTGGACTGAAGCTTTCTTT.

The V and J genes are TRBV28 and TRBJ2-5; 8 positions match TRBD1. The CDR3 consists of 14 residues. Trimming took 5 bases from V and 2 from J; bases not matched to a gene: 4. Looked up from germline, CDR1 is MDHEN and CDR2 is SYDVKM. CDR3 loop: CASSLRDRQETQYF. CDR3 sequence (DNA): TGTGCCAGCAGTCTGCGGGACAGGCAAGAGACCCAGTACTTC.

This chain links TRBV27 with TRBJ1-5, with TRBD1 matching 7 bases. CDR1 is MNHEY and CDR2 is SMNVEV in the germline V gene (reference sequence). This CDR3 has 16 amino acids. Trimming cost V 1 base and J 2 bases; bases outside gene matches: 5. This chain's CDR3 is CASSLYRGWGNQPQHF. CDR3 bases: TGTGCCAGCAGTTTATACAGGGGATGGGGCAATCAGCCCCAGCATTTT.

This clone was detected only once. In nucleotides, the CDR3 is TGTGCCAGCAGTGTTGGACGGGGTCAGCCCCAGCATTTT. Amino acid sequence: CASSVGRGQPQHF. This chain connects TRBV6-5 to TRBJ1-5, with D hard to call. The CDR3 spans 13 residues. Germline assignment: CDR1 MNHEY and CDR2 SVGAGI. Trimming took off 5 bases at V and 6 bases at J, with 11 bases between the two ends.

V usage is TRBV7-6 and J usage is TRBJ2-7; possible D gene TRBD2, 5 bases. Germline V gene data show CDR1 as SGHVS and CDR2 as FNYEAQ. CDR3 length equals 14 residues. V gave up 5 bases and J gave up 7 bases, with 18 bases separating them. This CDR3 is CASSPTPQEEEQYF. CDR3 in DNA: TGTGCCAGCAGCCCGACCCCCCAGGAGGAAGAGCAGTACTTC.

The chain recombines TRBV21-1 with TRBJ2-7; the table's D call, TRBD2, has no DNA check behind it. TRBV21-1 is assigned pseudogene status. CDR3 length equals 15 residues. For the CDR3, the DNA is TGTGCCAGCACCCTAAGCTGCTCCAACTCCTACGAGCAGTACTTC. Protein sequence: CASTLSCSNSYEQYF.

As DNA, the CDR3 is TGTGCCAGCAGAGGGACAGCCACCTACGAGCAGTACTTC. This encodes CASRGTATYEQYF. The rearrangement links TRBV6-1 to TRBJ2-7, with 7 nucleotides matching TRBD1. The CDR3 contains 13 residues. CDR1 is MNHNS, CDR2 SASEGT, per germline. The junction had 4 bases not matched to a gene; V was cut back by 6 bases and J by 2 bases.

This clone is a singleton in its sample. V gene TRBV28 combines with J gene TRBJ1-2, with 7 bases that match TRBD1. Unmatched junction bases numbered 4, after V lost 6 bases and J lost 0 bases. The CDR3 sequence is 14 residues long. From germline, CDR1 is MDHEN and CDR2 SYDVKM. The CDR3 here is CASRRQGANYGYTF. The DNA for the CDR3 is TGTGCCAGCAGGAGGCAGGGGGCTAACTATGGCTACACCTTC.

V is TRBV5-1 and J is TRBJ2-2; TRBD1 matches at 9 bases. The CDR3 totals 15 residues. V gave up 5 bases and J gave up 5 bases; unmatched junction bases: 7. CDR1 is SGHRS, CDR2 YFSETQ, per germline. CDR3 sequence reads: CASRRTGARTGELFF. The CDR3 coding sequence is TGCGCCAGCAGGAGGACAGGGGCGAGGACCGGGGAGCTGTTTTTT.

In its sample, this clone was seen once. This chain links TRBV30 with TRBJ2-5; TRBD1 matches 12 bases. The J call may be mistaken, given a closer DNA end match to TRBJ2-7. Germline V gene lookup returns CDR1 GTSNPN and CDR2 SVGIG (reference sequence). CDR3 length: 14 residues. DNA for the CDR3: TGTGCCTGGACCCGGGACAGGGGGCCCTACGAGCAGTACTTC. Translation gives CAWTRDRGPYEQYF.

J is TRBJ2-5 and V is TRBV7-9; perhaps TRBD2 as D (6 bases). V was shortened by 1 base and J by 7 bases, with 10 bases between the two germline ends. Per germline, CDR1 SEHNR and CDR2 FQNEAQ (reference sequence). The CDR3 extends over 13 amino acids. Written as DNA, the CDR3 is TGTGCCAGCAGCTTAGGCCCGCGGGGGACCCAGTACTTC. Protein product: CASSLGPRGTQYF. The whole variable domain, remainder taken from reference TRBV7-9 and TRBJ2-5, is DTGVSQNPRHKITKRGQNVTFRCDPISEHNRLYWYRQTLGQGPEFLTYFQNEAQLEKSRLLSDRFSAERPKGSFSTLEIQRTEQGDSAMYLCASSLGPRGTQYFGPGTRLLVL.

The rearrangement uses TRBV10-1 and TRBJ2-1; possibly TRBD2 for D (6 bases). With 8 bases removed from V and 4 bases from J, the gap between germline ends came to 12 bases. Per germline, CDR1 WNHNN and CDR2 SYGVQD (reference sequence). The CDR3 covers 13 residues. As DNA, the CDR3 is TGCGCCAGCCTAGCGCGACATTACAATGAGCAGTTCTTC. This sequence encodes CASLARHYNEQFF.

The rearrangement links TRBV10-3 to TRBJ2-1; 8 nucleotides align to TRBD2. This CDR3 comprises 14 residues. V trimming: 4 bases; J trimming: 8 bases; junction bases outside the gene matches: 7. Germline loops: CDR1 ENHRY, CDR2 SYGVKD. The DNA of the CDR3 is TGTGCCATCAGTGTCGGGGGGGCTGTGGATGAGCAGTTCTTC. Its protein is CAISVGGAVDEQFF.

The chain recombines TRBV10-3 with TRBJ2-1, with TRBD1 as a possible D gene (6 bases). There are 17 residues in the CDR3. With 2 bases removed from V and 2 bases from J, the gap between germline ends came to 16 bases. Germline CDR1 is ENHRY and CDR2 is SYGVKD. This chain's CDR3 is CAISETDRSYTYNEQFF. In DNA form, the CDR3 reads TGTGCCATCAGTGAGACCGACAGGTCCTACACCTACAATGAGCAGTTCTTC.

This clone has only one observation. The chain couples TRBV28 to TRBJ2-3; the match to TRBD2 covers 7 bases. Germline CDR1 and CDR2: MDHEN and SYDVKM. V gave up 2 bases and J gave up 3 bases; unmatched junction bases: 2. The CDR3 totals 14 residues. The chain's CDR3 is CASSLSGDTDTQYF. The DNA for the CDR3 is TGTGCCAGCAGTTTAAGCGGGGATACAGATACGCAGTATTTT. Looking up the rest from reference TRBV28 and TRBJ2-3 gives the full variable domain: DVKVTQSSRYLVKRTGEKVFLECVQDMDHENMFWYRQDPGLGLRLIYFSYDVKMKEKGDIPEGYSVSREKKERFSLILESASTNQTSMYLCASSLSGDTDTQYFGPGTRLTVL.